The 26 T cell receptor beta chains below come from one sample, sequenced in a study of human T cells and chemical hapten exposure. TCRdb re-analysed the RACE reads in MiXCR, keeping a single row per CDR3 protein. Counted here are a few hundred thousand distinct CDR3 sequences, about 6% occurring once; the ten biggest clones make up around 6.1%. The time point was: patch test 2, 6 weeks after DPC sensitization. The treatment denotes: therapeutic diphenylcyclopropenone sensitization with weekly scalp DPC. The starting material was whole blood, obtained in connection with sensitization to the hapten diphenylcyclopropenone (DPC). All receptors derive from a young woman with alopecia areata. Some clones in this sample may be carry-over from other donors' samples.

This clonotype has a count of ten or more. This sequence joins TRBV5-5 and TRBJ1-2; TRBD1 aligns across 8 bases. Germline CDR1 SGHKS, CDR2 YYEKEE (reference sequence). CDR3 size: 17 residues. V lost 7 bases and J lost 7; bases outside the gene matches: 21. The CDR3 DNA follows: TGTGCCAGCCTTCGGGAAGAGGACAGGGTTAAAGGAGGTGGCTACACCTTC. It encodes CASLREEDRVKGGGYTF.

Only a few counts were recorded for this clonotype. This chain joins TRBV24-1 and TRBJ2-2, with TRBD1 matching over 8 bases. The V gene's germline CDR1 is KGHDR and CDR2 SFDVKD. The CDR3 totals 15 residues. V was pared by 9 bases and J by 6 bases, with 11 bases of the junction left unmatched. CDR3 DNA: TGTGCCACCGGAACAGGGACAGGAGCAGCCGGGGAGCTGTTTTTT. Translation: CATGTGTGAAGELFF.

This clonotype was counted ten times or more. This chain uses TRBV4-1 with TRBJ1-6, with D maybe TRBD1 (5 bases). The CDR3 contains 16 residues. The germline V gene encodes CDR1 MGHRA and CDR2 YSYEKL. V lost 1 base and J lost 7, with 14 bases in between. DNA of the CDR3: TGCGCCAGCAGCCAAGTAGGGAGAGGGGCCAATTCACCCCTCCACTTT. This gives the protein CASSQVGRGANSPLHF.

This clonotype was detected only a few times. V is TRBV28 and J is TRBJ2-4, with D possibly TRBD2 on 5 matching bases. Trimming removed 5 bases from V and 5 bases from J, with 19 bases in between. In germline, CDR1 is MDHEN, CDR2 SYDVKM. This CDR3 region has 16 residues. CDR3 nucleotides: TGTGCCAGCAGTCCAACTTTAGGAGGAATGGAAAACATTCAGTACTTC. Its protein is CASSPTLGGMENIQYF.

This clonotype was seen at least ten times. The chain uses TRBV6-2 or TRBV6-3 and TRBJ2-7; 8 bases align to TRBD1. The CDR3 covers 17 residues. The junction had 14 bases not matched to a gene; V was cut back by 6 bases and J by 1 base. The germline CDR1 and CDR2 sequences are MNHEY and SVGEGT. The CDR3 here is CASSRSSGTGLSYEQYF. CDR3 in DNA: TGTGCCAGCAGCCGTTCCTCCGGGACAGGCCTTTCCTACGAGCAGTACTTC.

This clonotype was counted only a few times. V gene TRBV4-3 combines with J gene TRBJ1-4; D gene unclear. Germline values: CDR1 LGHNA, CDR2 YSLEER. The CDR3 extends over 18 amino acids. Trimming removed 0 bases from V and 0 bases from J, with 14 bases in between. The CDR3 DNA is TGCGCCAGCAGCCAAGATGTAAGGTCATTAGCAACTAATGAAAAACTGTTTTTT. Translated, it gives CASSQDVRSLATNEKLFF.

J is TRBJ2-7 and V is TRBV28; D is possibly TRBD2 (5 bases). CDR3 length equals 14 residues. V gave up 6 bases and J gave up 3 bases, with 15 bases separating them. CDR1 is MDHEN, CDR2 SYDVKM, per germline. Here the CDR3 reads CASRLTGVNYEQYF. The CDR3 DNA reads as TGTGCCAGCAGATTAACCGGGGTGAACTACGAGCAGTACTTC. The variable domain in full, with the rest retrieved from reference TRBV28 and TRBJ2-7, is DVKVTQSSRYLVKRTGEKVFLECVQDMDHENMFWYRQDPGLGLRLIYFSYDVKMKEKGDIPEGYSVSREKKERFSLILESASTNQTSMYLCASRLTGVNYEQYFGPGTRLTVT.

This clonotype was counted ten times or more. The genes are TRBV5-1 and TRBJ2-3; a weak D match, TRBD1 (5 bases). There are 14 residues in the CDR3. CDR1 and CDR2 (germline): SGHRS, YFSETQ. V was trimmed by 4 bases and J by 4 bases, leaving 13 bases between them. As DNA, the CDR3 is TGCGCCAGCAGCCCTGAAGTGGGGCCAGATACGCAGTATTTT. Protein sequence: CASSPEVGPDTQYF.

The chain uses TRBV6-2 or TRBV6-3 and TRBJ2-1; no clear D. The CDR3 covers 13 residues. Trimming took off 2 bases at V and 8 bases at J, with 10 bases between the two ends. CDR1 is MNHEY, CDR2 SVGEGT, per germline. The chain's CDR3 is CASSYVSRDEQFF. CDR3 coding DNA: TGTGCCAGCAGTTACGTTTCCCGGGATGAGCAGTTCTTC.

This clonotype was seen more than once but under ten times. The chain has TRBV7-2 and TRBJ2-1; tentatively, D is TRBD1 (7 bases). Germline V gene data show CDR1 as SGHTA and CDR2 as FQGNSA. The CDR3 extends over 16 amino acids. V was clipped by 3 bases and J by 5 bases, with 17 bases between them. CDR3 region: CASSLPGGRLNNEQFF. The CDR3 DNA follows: TGTGCCAGCAGCTTGCCAGGGGGGCGACTTAACAATGAGCAGTTCTTC.

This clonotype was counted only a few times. CDR3 loop: CATSDVNQPQHF. The DNA of the CDR3 is TGTGCCACCAGTGATGTAAATCAGCCCCAGCATTTT. The chain is built from TRBV24-1 and TRBJ1-5; D not resolved. Germline lookup yields CDR1 KGHDR and CDR2 SFDVKD. V dropped 3 bases and J dropped 4 bases, with 3 bases sitting between them. The CDR3 totals 12 residues.

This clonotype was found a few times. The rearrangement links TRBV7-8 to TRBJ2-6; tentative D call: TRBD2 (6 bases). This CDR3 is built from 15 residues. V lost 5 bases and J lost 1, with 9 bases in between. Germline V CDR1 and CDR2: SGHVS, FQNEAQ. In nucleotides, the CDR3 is TGTGCCAGCAGCGGCGGGGAGTCTGGGGCCAACGTCCTGACTTTC. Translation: CASSGGESGANVLTF. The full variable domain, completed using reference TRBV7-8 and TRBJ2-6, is GAGVSQSPRYKVAKRGQDVALRCDPISGHVSLFWYQQALGQGPEFLTYFQNEAQLDKSGLPSDRFFAERPEGSVSTLKIQRTQQEDSAVYLCASSGGESGANVLTFGAGSRLTVL.

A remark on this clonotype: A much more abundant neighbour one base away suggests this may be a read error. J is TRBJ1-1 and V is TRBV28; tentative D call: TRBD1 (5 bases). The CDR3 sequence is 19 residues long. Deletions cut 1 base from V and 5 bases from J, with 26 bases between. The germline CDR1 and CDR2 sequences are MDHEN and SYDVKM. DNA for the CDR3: TGTGCCAGCAGTTTATCTCTCTGGCAGGGACCAGGCGTTGAGACTGAAGCTTTCTTT. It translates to CASSLSLWQGPGVETEAFF.

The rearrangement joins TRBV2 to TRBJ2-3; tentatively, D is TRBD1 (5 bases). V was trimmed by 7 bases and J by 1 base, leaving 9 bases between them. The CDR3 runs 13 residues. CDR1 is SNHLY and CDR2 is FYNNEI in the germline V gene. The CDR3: CASNFRGTDTQYF. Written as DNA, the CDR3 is TGTGCCAGCAACTTCAGGGGCACAGATACGCAGTATTTT.

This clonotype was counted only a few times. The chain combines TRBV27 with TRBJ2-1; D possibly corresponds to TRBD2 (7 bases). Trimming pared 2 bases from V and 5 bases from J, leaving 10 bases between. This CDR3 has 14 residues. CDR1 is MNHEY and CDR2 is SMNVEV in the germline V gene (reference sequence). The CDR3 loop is CASSLGGAHNEQFF. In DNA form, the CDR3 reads TGTGCCAGCAGTTTAGGGGGGGCCCACAATGAGCAGTTCTTC.

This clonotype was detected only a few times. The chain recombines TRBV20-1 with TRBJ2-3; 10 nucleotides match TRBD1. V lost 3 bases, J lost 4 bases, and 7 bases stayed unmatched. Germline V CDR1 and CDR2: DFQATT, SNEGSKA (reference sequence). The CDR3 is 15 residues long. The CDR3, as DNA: TGCAGTGCTAGGGGGACAGGGGAGGATCCAGATACGCAGTATTTT. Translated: CSARGTGEDPDTQYF.

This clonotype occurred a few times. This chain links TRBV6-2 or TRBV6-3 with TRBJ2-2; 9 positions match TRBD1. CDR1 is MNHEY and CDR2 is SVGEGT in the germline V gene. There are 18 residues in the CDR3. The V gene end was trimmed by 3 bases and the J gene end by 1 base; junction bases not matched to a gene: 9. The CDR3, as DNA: TGTGCCAGCAGTTATCCCCAACCGGGACAGGGGAACACCGGGGAGCTGTTTTTT. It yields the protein CASSYPQPGQGNTGELFF.

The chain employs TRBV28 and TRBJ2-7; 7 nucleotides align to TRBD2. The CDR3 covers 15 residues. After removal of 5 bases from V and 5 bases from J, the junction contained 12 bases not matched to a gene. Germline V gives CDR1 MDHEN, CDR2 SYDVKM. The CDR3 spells CASSTPRNGRDEQYF. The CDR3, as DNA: TGTGCCAGCAGTACGCCGCGTAATGGGAGGGACGAGCAGTACTTC.

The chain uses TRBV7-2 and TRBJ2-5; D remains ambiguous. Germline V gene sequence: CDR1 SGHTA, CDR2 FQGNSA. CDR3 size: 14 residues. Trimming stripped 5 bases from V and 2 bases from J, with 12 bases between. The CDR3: CASSSGRSQETQYF. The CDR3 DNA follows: TGTGCCAGCAGCAGTGGGCGGAGTCAAGAGACCCAGTACTTC.

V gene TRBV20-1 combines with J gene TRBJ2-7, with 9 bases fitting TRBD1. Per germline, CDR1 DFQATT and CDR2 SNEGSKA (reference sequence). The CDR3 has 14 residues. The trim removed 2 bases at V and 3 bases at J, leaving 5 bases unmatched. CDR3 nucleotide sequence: TGCAGTGCTAGACCGACAGGGGGTCACTACGAGCAGTACTTC. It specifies CSARPTGGHYEQYF.

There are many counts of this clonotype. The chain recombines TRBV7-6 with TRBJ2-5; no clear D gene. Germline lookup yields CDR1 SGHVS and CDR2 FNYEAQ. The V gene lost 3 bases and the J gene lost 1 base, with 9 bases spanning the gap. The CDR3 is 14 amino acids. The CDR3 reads CASSLDWGQETQYF. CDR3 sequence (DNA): TGTGCCAGCAGCTTGGATTGGGGCCAAGAGACCCAGTACTTC. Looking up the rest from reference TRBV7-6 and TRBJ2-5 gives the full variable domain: GAGVSQSPRYKVTKRGQDVALRCDPISGHVSLYWYRQALGQGPEFLTYFNYEAQQDKSGLPNDRFSAERPEGSISTLTIQRTEQRDSAMYRCASSLDWGQETQYFGPGTRLLVL.

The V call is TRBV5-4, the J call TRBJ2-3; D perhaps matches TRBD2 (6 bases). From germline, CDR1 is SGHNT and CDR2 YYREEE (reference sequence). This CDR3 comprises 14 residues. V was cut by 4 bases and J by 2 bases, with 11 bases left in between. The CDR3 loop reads CASSPQRATDTQYF. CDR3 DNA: TGTGCCAGCAGCCCTCAGCGGGCCACAGATACGCAGTATTTT.

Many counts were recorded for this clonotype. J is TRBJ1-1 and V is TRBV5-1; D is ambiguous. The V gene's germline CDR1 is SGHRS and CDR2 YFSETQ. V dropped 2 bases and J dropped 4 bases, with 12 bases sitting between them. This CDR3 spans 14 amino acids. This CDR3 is CASSFPGIPTEAFF. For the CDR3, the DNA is TGCGCCAGCAGCTTTCCTGGGATCCCCACTGAAGCTTTCTTT.

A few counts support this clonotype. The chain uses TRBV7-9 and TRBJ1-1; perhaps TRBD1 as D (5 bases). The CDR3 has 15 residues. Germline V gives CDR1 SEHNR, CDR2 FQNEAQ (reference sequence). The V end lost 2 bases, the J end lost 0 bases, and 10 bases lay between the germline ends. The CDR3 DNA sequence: TGTGCCAGCAGCTTAATGCAGGGTCTGAACACTGAAGCTTTCTTT. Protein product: CASSLMQGLNTEAFF. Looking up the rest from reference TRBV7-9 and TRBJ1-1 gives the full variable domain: DTGVSQNPRHKITKRGQNVTFRCDPISEHNRLYWYRQTLGQGPEFLTYFQNEAQLEKSRLLSDRFSAERPKGSFSTLEIQRTEQGDSAMYLCASSLMQGLNTEAFFGQGTRLTVV.

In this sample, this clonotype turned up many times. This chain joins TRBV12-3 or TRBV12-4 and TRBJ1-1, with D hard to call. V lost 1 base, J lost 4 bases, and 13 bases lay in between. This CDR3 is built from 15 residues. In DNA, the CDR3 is TGTGCCAGCAGTTTAGTTCCTGGAGGACGCACTGAAGCTTTCTTT. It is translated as CASSLVPGGRTEAFF.

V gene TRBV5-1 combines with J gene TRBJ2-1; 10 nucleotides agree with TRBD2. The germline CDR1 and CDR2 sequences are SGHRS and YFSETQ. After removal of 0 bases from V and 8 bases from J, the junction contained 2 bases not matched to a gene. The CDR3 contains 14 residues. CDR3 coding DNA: TGCGCCAGCAGCTTGGCCGGGACTAGCGATGAGCAGTTCTTC. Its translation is CASSLAGTSDEQFF. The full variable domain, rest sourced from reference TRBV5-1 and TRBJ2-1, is KAGVTQTPRYLIKTRGQQVTLSCSPISGHRSVSWYQQTPGQGLQFLFEYFSETQRNKGNFPGRFSGRQFSNSRSEMNVSTLELGDSALYLCASSLAGTSDEQFFGPGTRLTVL.